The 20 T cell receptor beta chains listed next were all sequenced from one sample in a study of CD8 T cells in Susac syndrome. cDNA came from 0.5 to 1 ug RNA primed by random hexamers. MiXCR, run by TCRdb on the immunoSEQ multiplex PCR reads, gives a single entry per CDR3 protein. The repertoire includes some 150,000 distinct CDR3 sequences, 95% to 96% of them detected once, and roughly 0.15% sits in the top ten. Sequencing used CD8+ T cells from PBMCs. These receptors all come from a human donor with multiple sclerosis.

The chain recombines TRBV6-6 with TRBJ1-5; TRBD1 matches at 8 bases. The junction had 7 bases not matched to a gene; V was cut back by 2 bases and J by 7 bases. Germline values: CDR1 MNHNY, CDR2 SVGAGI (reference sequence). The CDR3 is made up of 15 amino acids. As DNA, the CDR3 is TGTGCCAGCAGTTACCCCGGGACAGGAAAACAGCCCCAGCATTTT. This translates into CASSYPGTGKQPQHF.

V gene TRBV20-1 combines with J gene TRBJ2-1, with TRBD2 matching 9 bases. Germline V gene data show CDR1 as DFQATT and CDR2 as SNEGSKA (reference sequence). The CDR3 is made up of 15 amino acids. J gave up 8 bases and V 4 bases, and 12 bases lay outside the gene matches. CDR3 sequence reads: CSATVLAGYSDEQFF. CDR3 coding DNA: TGCAGTGCTACGGTGCTAGCGGGGTATTCAGATGAGCAGTTCTTC.

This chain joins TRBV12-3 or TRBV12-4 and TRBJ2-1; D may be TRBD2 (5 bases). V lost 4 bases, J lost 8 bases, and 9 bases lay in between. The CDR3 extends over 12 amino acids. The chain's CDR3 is CASSSGGDEQFF. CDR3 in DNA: TGTGCCAGCAGTTCTGGAGGCGATGAGCAGTTCTTC.

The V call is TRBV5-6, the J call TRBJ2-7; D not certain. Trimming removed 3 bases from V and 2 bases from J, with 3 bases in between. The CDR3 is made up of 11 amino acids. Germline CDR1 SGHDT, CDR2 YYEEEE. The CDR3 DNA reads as TGTGCCAGCAGCTCCGCCTACGAGCAGTACGTC. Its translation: CASSSAYEQYV.

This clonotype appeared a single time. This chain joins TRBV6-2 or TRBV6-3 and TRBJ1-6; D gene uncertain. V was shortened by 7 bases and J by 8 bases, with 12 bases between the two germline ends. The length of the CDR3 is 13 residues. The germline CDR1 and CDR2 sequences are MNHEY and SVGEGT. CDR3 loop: CASTDVWDSPLHF. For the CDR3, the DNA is TGTGCCAGCACCGACGTCTGGGATTCACCCCTCCACTTT.

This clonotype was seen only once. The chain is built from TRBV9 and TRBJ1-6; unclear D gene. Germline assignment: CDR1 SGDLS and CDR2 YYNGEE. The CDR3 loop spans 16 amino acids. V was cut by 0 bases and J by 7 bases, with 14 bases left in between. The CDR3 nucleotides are TGTGCCAGCAGCGTAGGGGAAGGGAGGCCCAATTCACCCCTCCACTTT. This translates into CASSVGEGRPNSPLHF.

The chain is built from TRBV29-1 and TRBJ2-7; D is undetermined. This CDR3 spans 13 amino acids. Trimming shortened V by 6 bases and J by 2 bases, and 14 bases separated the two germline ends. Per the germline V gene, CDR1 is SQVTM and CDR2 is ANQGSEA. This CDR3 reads CSVVFGLAYEQYF. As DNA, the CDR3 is TGCAGCGTCGTTTTTGGATTAGCCTACGAGCAGTACTTC.

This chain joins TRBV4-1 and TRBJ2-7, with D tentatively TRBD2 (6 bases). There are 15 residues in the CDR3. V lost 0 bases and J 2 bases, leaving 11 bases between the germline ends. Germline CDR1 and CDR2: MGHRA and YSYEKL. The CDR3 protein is CASSQEGGLPYEQYF. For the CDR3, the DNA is TGCGCCAGCAGCCAAGAGGGGGGTCTCCCCTACGAGCAGTACTTC.

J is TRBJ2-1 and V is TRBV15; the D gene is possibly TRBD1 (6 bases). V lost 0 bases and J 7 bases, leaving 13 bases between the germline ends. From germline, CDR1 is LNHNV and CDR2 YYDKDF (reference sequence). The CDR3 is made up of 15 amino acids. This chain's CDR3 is CATSRDLQGKNEQFF. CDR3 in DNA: TGTGCCACCAGCAGAGATCTACAGGGCAAAAATGAGCAGTTCTTC.

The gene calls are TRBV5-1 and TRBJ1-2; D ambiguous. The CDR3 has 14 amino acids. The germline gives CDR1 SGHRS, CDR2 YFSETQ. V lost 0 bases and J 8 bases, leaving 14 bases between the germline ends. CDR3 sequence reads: CASSLASPKEGYTF. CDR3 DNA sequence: TGCGCCAGCAGCTTGGCAAGCCCGAAAGAGGGCTACACCTTC.

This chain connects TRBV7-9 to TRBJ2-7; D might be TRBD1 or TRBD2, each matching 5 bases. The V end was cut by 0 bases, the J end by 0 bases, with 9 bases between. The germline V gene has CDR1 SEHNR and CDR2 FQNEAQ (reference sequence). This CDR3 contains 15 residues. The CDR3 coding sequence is TGTGCCAGCAGCTTAGCCGGGGACCGCTCCTACGAGCAGTACGTC. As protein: CASSLAGDRSYEQYV.

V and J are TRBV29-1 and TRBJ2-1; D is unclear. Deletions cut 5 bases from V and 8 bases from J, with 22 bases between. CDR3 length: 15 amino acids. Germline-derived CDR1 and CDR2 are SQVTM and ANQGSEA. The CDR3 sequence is CSVPLSVRLVDEQFF. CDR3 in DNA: TGCAGCGTTCCTCTCTCAGTGAGGTTGGTGGATGAGCAGTTCTTC.

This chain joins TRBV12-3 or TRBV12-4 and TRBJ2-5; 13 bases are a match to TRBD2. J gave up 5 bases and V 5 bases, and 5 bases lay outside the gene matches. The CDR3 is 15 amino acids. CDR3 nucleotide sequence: TGTGCCAGCAGTGGGACTAGCGGGGATCTGGAGACCCAGTACTTC. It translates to CASSGTSGDLETQYF.

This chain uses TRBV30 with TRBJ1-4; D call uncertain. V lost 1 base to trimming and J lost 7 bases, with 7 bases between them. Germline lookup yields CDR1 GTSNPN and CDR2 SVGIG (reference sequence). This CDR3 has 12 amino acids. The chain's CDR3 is CAWSDMSEKLFF. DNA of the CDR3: TGTGCCTGGAGTGATATGAGTGAAAAACTGTTTTTT.

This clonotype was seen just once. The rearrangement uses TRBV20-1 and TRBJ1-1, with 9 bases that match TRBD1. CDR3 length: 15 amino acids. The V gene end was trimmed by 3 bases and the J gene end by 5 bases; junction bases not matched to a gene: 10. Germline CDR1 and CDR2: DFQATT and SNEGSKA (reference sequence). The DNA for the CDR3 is TGCAGTGCTAGTAGTGTGGGACAGGGAGGAACTGAAGCTTTCTTT. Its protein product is CSASSVGQGGTEAFF.

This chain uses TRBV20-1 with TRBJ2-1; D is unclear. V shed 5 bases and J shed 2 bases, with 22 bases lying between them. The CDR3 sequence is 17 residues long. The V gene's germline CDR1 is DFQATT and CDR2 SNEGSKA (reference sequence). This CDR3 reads CSARSNSDPRAYNEQFF. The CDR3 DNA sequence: TGCAGTGCTCGTAGTAACTCGGACCCTCGGGCCTACAATGAGCAGTTCTTC.

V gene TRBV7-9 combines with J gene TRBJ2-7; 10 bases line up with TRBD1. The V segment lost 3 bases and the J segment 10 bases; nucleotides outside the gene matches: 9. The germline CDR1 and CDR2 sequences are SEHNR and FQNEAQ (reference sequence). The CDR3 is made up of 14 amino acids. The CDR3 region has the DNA TGTGCCAGCAGCTTGTCAGAGACAGGGGGCGAACAGTACGTC. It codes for CASSLSETGGEQYV.

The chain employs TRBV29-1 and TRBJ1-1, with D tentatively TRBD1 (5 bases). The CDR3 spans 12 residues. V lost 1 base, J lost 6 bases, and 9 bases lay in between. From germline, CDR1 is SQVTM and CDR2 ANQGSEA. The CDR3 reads CSVEGGRAEAFF. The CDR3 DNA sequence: TGCAGCGTTGAAGGGGGCCGGGCTGAAGCTTTCTTT.

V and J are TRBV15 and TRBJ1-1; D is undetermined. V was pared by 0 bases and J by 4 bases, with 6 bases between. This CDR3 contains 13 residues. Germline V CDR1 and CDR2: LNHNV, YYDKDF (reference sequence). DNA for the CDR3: TGTGCCACCAGCAGAGACGGGGTCACTGAAGCTTTCTTT. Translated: CATSRDGVTEAFF.

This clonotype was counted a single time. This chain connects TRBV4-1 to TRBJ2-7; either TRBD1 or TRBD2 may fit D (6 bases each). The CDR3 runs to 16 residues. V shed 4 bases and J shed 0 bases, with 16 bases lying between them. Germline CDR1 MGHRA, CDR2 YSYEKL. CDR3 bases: TGCGCCAGCAGCCCCATGGGGGGCGGGTTCTCCTACGAGCAGTACTTC. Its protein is CASSPMGGGFSYEQYF.